This T cell receptor beta chain derives from a study of identical twins. Germline CDR1 and CDR2: LGHNA and YSLEER. The CDR3 is 14 residues long. V lost 3 bases, J lost 0 bases, and 6 bases lay in between. TCRdb used MiXCR to reprocess the 5' RACE reads, holding one entry per CDR3 protein. The sample includes 520,000 or so distinct CDR3 sequences, about 20% of them seen just once. The sample also formed part of further work on T cells expressing NK-cell markers. As that report states: According to the study, TCR beta repertoires originated from sorted CD3+CD56+NKG2C+, CD3+CD56+NKG2C- and CD3+CD56-NKG2C+ T cells.

The material sequenced was CD4+ T cells sorted from blood. This chain links TRBV4-3 with TRBJ2-1; weak D call: TRBD1 (5 bases). This receptor was identified in a woman younger than 30 in good health. As DNA, the CDR3 is TGCGCCAGCAGCCAGACAGACTCCTACAATGAGCAGTTCTTC. Translation: CASSQTDSYNEQFF.